One sample yielded the 7 T cell receptor beta chains listed below, sequenced in a study of T cells in Graves' hyperthyroidism and ophthalmopathy (dated by TCRdb to between 2017 and 2020). The library relied on multiplex PCR. The instrument given in TCRdb is Illumina HiSeq 2000. TCR beta CDR3 regions were amplified from RNA transcripts. For the first round of RT-PCR on the TCR CDR3, the HTBI primer set was used together with the Qiagen OneStep RT-PCR kit. TCRdb itself trimmed the public reads at Q25 with fastp, ran MiXCR and retained productive beta chains. Each record represents a unique CDR3 protein, reported with the most common genes and DNA among its rows. Recorded for this sample are over 500,000 distinct CDR3 sequences; over 45% of them occurred a single time. Clones ranked in the top ten supply about two fifths of the sample. Sequenced material: peripheral blood or thyroid tissue (not recorded which). The receptors were sampled from an adult woman with Graves' disease, either hyperthyroidism or ophthalmopathy (not recorded which).

This chain uses TRBV10-3 with TRBJ2-7; the D gene is possibly TRBD1 (6 bases). The germline V gene encodes CDR1 ENHRY and CDR2 SYGVKD. This CDR3 has 14 residues. Deletions cut 4 bases from V and 0 bases from J, with 10 bases between. CDR3 in amino acids: CAISVGQSSYEQYF. The CDR3 bases are TGTGCCATCAGTGTCGGACAGTCCTCCTACGAGCAGTACTTC.

The chain employs TRBV4-2 and TRBJ2-7; 9 bases are shared with TRBD2. This CDR3 is built from 19 residues. V lost 4 bases and J lost 3; bases outside the gene matches: 19. The germline gives CDR1 LGHNA, CDR2 YNFKEQ. As DNA, the CDR3 is TGTGCCAGCAGCCTGAATAGACGGGGACCGGGACTAGCAGTCTACGAGCAGTACTTC. Its translation is CASSLNRRGPGLAVYEQYF.

The chain recombines TRBV7-2 with TRBJ2-7, with 9 bases that match TRBD1. The CDR3 totals 14 residues. Germline CDR1 reads SGHTA; CDR2 reads FQGNSA. The V gene end was trimmed by 5 bases and the J gene end by 4 bases; junction bases not matched to a gene: 6. CDR3: CASSPGTGLYEQYF. The CDR3 bases are TGTGCCAGCAGCCCCGGGACAGGGCTGTACGAGCAGTACTTC.

The chain carries TRBV15 and TRBJ2-5, with D possibly matching TRBD1 (5 bases). Per the germline V gene, CDR1 is LNHNV and CDR2 is YYDKDF (reference sequence). This CDR3 region has 14 residues. The V end lost 2 bases, the J end lost 9 bases, and 16 bases lay between the germline ends. CDR3 sequence (DNA): TGTGCCACCAGCAGATCGCAAAGGGGCCAGCCCCAGTACTTC. As protein: CATSRSQRGQPQYF.

This clonotype was seen a handful of times. The CDR3 DNA is TGTGCCATCAGTGACCCCGGACAGGGAGGGTACGAGCAGTACTTC. As protein: CAISDPGQGGYEQYF. The chain combines TRBV10-3 with TRBJ2-7, with a weak D call TRBD1 (8 bases). The V end lost 3 bases, the J end lost 4 bases, and 16 bases lay between the germline ends. CDR3 length: 15 amino acids. Germline-derived CDR1 and CDR2 are ENHRY and SYGVKD.

The gene calls are TRBV29-1 and TRBJ1-1, with D maybe TRBD1 (6 bases). The V end was cut by 7 bases, the J end by 3 bases, with 21 bases between. The CDR3 totals 15 residues. The germline CDR1 and CDR2 sequences are SQVTM and ANQGSEA. Here the CDR3 reads CSARVQGWGYTEAFF. The CDR3 nucleotides are TGCAGCGCCAGAGTACAGGGTTGGGGATACACTGAAGCTTTCTTT.

This clonotype showed up just a few times. This chain links TRBV9 with TRBJ1-1; the D is unclear. The V and J ends lost 4 bases and 8 bases respectively, with 21 bases between them. Per germline, CDR1 SGDLS and CDR2 YYNGEE. The CDR3 has 15 amino acids. CDR3 residues: CASSPRTNLPIEAFF. CDR3 nucleotides: TGTGCCAGCAGCCCCCGGACTAACCTGCCGATCGAAGCTTTCTTT.